The 27 T cell receptor beta chains given below trace back to one sample, sequenced in a study of T-cell memory formation after mild COVID-19. MiXCR, run by TCRdb on the 5' RACE reads, gives a single entry per CDR3 protein. The data hold some 310,000 distinct CDR3 sequences, with roughly 20% observed a single time. Source material: PBMCs or a T cell subset sorted from them (not recorded which). These receptors originate from a man between 18 and 35 years old who had mild COVID-19 (a few samples of this study predate the infection). Cell type and time point are not known.

This clonotype has a handful of counts. The chain couples TRBV10-3 to TRBJ1-6; D is perhaps TRBD1 (6 bases). Trimming left V 4 bases short and J 4 bases short, with 20 bases between. CDR3 length: 18 amino acids. The germline CDR1 and CDR2 sequences are ENHRY and SYGVKD. The CDR3 DNA is TGTGCCATCAGTGGACAGGAACCACTGGGAGGGTATAATTCACCCCTCCACTTT. Amino acids: CAISGQEPLGGYNSPLHF.

This clonotype was detected only a few times. The chain has TRBV10-3 and TRBJ2-5; no definite D call. The CDR3 has 13 residues. The V end was cut by 6 bases, the J end by 1 base, with 9 bases between. Germline-derived CDR1 and CDR2 are ENHRY and SYGVKD. The CDR3: CAISPELQETQYF. For the CDR3, the DNA is TGTGCCATCAGCCCGGAACTCCAAGAGACCCAGTACTTC.

The rearrangement joins TRBV5-8 to TRBJ1-5; D call uncertain. Germline V gives CDR1 SGHTS, CDR2 YDEGEE. The CDR3 sequence is 16 residues long. V gave up 2 bases and J gave up 0 bases, with 12 bases separating them. The CDR3 is CASSFRAGYSNQPQHF. For the CDR3, the DNA is TGTGCCAGCAGCTTCAGAGCAGGATATAGCAATCAGCCCCAGCATTTT.

This clonotype was counted only a few times. CDR3 loop: CASSLGATSGDSYEQYV. The CDR3 region has the DNA TGTGCCAGCAGCTTGGGCGCTACTAGCGGGGACTCCTACGAGCAGTACGTC. J is TRBJ2-7 and V is TRBV7-9; 10 bases are a match to TRBD2. The CDR3 consists of 17 residues. V was clipped by 3 bases and J by 0 bases; unmatched bases: 8. Germline V lookup: CDR1 SEHNR, CDR2 FQNEAQ (reference sequence).

The sample holds a few counts of this clonotype. The CDR3 protein is CATSDPSRGSYGYTF. In DNA form, the CDR3 reads TGTGCCACCAGTGATCCTTCCAGGGGTAGCTATGGCTACACCTTC. The chain joins TRBV24-1 to TRBJ1-2, with TRBD1 as a possible D gene (6 bases). The CDR3 runs 15 residues. Trimming took 3 bases from V and 4 from J, leaving 14 bases between them. Germline CDR1 is KGHDR and CDR2 is SFDVKD.

The sample holds a few counts of this clonotype. The chain has TRBV20-1 and TRBJ2-5; TRBD1 aligns across 7 bases. The V gene end was trimmed by 2 bases and the J gene end by 4 bases; junction bases not matched to a gene: 7. The CDR3 loop spans 14 amino acids. Germline V lookup: CDR1 DFQATT, CDR2 SNEGSKA (reference sequence). As DNA, the CDR3 is TGCAGTGCTAGACTCGCTAGGACAGGAGAGACCCAGTACTTC. Translating gives CSARLARTGETQYF.

The chain carries TRBV5-6 and TRBJ1-2, with D hard to call. The CDR3 sequence is 19 residues long. Germline V gene lookup returns CDR1 SGHDT and CDR2 YYEEEE. Between the trimmed V and J ends, which lost 5 bases and 5 bases, there was a span of 31 bases. CDR3: CASRAIRPRIPRALYGYTF. The DNA for the CDR3 is TGTGCCAGCAGGGCCATCCGCCCCCGAATCCCCCGAGCACTTTATGGCTACACCTTC.

The chain recombines TRBV6-2 or TRBV6-3 with TRBJ1-1; 7 nucleotides align to TRBD1. CDR3 length equals 14 residues. CDR1 MNHEY and CDR2 SVGEGT come from the germline V gene. With 6 bases clipped from V and 0 bases from J, the junction kept 4 bases outside the gene matches. This CDR3 reads CASSDRALNTEAFF. The CDR3 nucleotides read TGTGCCAGCAGCGACAGGGCCTTGAACACTGAAGCTTTCTTT.

The chain is built from TRBV24-1 and TRBJ2-5, with TRBD1 matching over 7 bases. The CDR3 consists of 16 residues. V lost 6 bases and J lost 0; bases outside the gene matches: 9. The germline CDR1 and CDR2 sequences are KGHDR and SFDVKD. CDR3 nucleotide sequence: TGTGCCACCAGTAACTCGGGACAGCCGAACCAAGAGACCCAGTACTTC. Protein: CATSNSGQPNQETQYF.

This clonotype was counted only a few times. This sequence joins TRBV4-3 and TRBJ2-5; 9 nucleotides agree with TRBD1. The length of the CDR3 is 17 residues. Trimming at V came to 0 bases and at J to 5 bases, leaving 10 bases not matched to a gene. Germline-derived CDR1 and CDR2 are LGHNA and YSLEER. CDR3 nucleotides: TGCGCCAGCAGCCAAGAGGGGGACAGGGAGTGGTCGGAGACCCAGTACTTC. Its translation is CASSQEGDREWSETQYF.

The chain uses TRBV6-5 and TRBJ1-2, with TRBD1 matching over 7 bases. J was trimmed by 4 bases and V by 1 base; bases with no gene match: 6. Germline V gene data show CDR1 as MNHEY and CDR2 as SVGAGI. There are 15 residues in the CDR3. This chain's CDR3 is CASSYFRTGFYGYTF. Here the CDR3 DNA reads TGTGCCAGCAGTTACTTCCGGACAGGCTTCTATGGCTACACCTTC.

This clonotype was observed a handful of times. The chain links TRBV20-1 to TRBJ1-2; D remains ambiguous. There are 13 residues in the CDR3. Germline loops: CDR1 DFQATT, CDR2 SNEGSKA (reference sequence). With 0 bases removed from V and 4 bases from J, the gap between germline ends came to 9 bases. The chain's CDR3 is CSARDTESYGYTF. The CDR3 DNA follows: TGCAGTGCTAGAGATACAGAGAGCTATGGCTACACCTTC.

This clonotype was observed a few times. The genes are TRBV6-2 or TRBV6-3 and TRBJ2-4, with TRBD1 identical over 8 bases. This CDR3 contains 13 residues. The germline V gene encodes CDR1 MNHEY and CDR2 SVGEGT. The ends lost 5 bases at V and 6 bases at J; junction bases unmatched: 3. CDR3 residues: CASSRQGRNIQYF. CDR3 DNA sequence: TGTGCCAGCAGTAGACAGGGGAGAAACATTCAGTACTTC.

There are a few counts of this clonotype. The V gene is TRBV3-1, the J gene TRBJ2-7; no clear D gene. Deletions cut 0 bases from V and 2 bases from J, with 11 bases between. The V gene's germline CDR1 is LGHDT and CDR2 YNNKEL (reference sequence). CDR3 length: 15 amino acids. The CDR3 nucleotides are TGTGCCAGCAGCCAAGAACGCGATCCGGCCTACGAGCAGTACTTC. The encoded protein is CASSQERDPAYEQYF.

The chain employs TRBV18 and TRBJ1-2; D is perhaps TRBD1 (5 bases). Between the trimmed V and J ends, which lost 3 bases and 4 bases, there was a span of 12 bases. Germline-derived CDR1 and CDR2 are KGHSH and LQKENI. This CDR3 is built from 14 residues. CDR3 DNA sequence: TGTGCCAGCTCACCGAGGGACGGAGGCTATGGCTACACCTTC. Its protein is CASSPRDGGYGYTF.

The rearrangement uses TRBV7-8 and TRBJ2-1; D possibly corresponds to TRBD2 (5 bases). Germline loops: CDR1 SGHVS, CDR2 FQNEAQ. Trimming shortened V by 0 bases and J by 8 bases, and 11 bases separated the two germline ends. The CDR3 extends over 14 amino acids. For the CDR3, the DNA is TGTGCCAGCAGCTTAGCGAGAGGGTTCGATGAGCAGTTCTTC. Its protein product is CASSLARGFDEQFF. Complete variable domain (other parts from reference TRBV7-8 and TRBJ2-1): GAGVSQSPRYKVAKRGQDVALRCDPISGHVSLFWYQQALGQGPEFLTYFQNEAQLDKSGLPSDRFFAERPEGSVSTLKIQRTQQEDSAVYLCASSLARGFDEQFFGPGTRLTVL.

The chain combines TRBV7-9 with TRBJ2-5; no clear D gene. Between the trimmed V and J ends, which lost 1 base and 4 bases, there was a span of 4 bases. Germline V gives CDR1 SEHNR, CDR2 FQNEAQ (reference sequence). This CDR3 is built from 12 residues. CDR3 DNA sequence: TGTGCCAGCAGCTTAGGGGCAGAGACCCAGTACTTC. Translating gives CASSLGAETQYF.

The chain employs TRBV7-2 and TRBJ1-4; no clear D gene. CDR3 size: 15 residues. The germline V and J ends were trimmed by 4 bases and 3 bases, with 12 bases remaining between them. Germline lookup yields CDR1 SGHTA and CDR2 FQGNSA. DNA for the CDR3: TGTGCCAGCAGCTCGACCCCGGACCCTAATGAAAAACTGTTTTTT. Residues: CASSSTPDPNEKLFF.

This clonotype was counted only a few times. This chain links TRBV12-3 or TRBV12-4 with TRBJ2-3; either TRBD1 or TRBD2 may fit D (5 bases each). The CDR3 is made up of 17 amino acids. Trimming cost V 5 bases and J 7 bases, with 25 bases left between them. The CDR3 coding sequence is TGTGCCAGCAGTCTACCATCTGAGGGGCAGGCCGTGTATACGCAGTATTTT. It specifies CASSLPSEGQAVYTQYF.

For this clonotype: A much larger clone lies one base from this, so it may be a read error. The CDR3 region has the DNA TGTGCCAGCAGCTTTCCCGGCAGGGGGTTCAATTCACCCATCCACTTT. Encoded protein: CASSFPGRGFNSPIHF. The chain has TRBV7-2 and TRBJ1-6; 7 bases are shared with TRBD1. The CDR3 loop spans 16 amino acids. Per germline, CDR1 SGHTA and CDR2 FQGNSA.

This clonotype has just a few counts. The chain joins TRBV7-9 to TRBJ1-1; no reliable D call. The germline V and J ends were trimmed by 0 bases and 0 bases, with 5 bases remaining between them. This CDR3 has 14 amino acids. CDR1 and CDR2 from the germline V gene are SEHNR and FQNEAQ (reference sequence). DNA for the CDR3: TGTGCCAGCAGCTTAGCGATGATGAACACTGAAGCTTTCTTT. It is translated as CASSLAMMNTEAFF.

This chain uses TRBV28 with TRBJ1-5; 7 bases are a match to TRBD1. The CDR3 loop spans 14 amino acids. In germline, CDR1 is MDHEN, CDR2 SYDVKM. J gave up 3 bases and V 10 bases, and 9 bases lay outside the gene matches. The CDR3 sequence: CAITKGQLNQPQHF. CDR3 nucleotide sequence: TGTGCCATCACGAAGGGACAGCTCAATCAGCCCCAGCATTTT.

In this sample, this clonotype turned up a few times. This chain connects TRBV6-5 to TRBJ2-1, with TRBD2 identical over 7 bases. The V gene end was trimmed by 7 bases and the J gene end by 4 bases; junction bases not matched to a gene: 7. Germline values: CDR1 MNHEY, CDR2 SVGAGI. The CDR3 has 14 residues. The CDR3 DNA is TGTGCCAGCAACCCGCGGGGGAATTACAATGAGCAGTTCTTC. Protein product: CASNPRGNYNEQFF.

This chain connects TRBV28 to TRBJ2-7; D is ambiguous. The CDR3 covers 13 residues. V dropped 6 bases and J dropped 6 bases, with 15 bases sitting between them. Looked up from germline, CDR1 is MDHEN and CDR2 is SYDVKM. CDR3 in amino acids: CASSSGWVPEQYV. The CDR3 region has the DNA TGTGCCAGCAGCTCCGGCTGGGTCCCCGAGCAGTACGTC.

This clonotype has only a few counts. The rearrangement links TRBV5-1 to TRBJ2-5; a possible D gene is TRBD1 (6 bases). The CDR3 covers 16 residues. Germline V gene data show CDR1 as SGHRS and CDR2 as YFSETQ. V was cut by 7 bases and J by 1 base, with 20 bases left in between. For the CDR3, the DNA is TGCGCCAGCGTGGTTGGACAGACTAATTTCCAAGAGACCCAGTACTTC. Translation: CASVVGQTNFQETQYF.

This clonotype was seen more than once but under ten times. This chain links TRBV7-2 with TRBJ2-5; possibly TRBD1 or TRBD2 for D (5 bases each). This CDR3 has 13 residues. CDR1 and CDR2 (germline): SGHTA, FQGNSA. V dropped 4 bases and J dropped 5 bases, with 11 bases sitting between them. This CDR3 is CASSSGTTETQYF. CDR3 nucleotide sequence: TGTGCCAGCAGCTCCGGGACGACGGAGACCCAGTACTTC.

The V call is TRBV7-8, the J call TRBJ1-1; 8 positions agree with TRBD1. J gave up 6 bases and V 2 bases, and 8 bases lay outside the gene matches. Germline CDR1 is SGHVS and CDR2 is FQNEAQ. The CDR3 contains 15 residues. The CDR3 coding sequence is TGTGCCAGCAGCTTACTACAGGGGGGAGGGGCTGAAGCTTTCTTT. It encodes CASSLLQGGGAEAFF.